This T cell receptor beta chain was captured by sequencing in a study of shared clonotypes between healthy human individuals. Whole-study results and caveats: Estimated richness was generally greater in naive than memory subsets. All-four-donor shared clonotypes had higher generation probabilities than non-shared clonotypes did.

Deep was the level used in running the assay. Here immunoSEQ multiplex PCR was the method, and the copy in TCRdb shows in-frame clones only, minus some. The sample records 850,000 to 1,100,000 clones, about 80% being singletons. Note on this clone: The antigen remains unidentified.

Germline V gene sequence: CDR1 MDHEN, CDR2 SYDVKM. This CDR3 has 16 residues. V shed 3 bases, J shed 6 bases, and the junction held 9 bases outside the gene matches. A CD45RA-negative memory subset and a CD45RA+ naive subset were separated from the CD4+ cells. The material sequenced was memory CD4+ T cells from PBMCs. This sample's subset: CD45RA-negative fraction. This sequence originates from a man between 18 and 35 years old in good health. Some clones in this sample may be carry-over from other donors' samples. The chain carries TRBV28 and TRBJ1-5; 9 bases match TRBD1. Here the CDR3 reads CASSLVGGQGLQPQHF. The CDR3 DNA is TGTGCCAGCAGTTTGGTAGGGGGACAGGGTCTTCAGCCCCAGCATTTT.